This T cell receptor (beta chain) comes out of a study of T cells in Graves' hyperthyroidism and ophthalmopathy (dated 2019 in TCRdb). For the study in its entirety: Peripheral blood was sampled at the time of initial diagnosis, prior to any treatment. TCR Vbeta CDR3 sequencing of 135 peripheral blood samples (roughly 43 ophthalmopathy, roughly 74 hyperthyroidism and approximately 17 progressor patients) is reported in the paper. The approximately 97 discovery patients were randomly divided into training and test sets at a 7:3 ratio. Whether ophthalmopathy could be predicted prospectively was tested in an independent validation cohort made up of roughly 19 hyperthyroidism patients plus 17 patients who later progressed to ophthalmopathy. Following sampling, methimazole starting at 30 mg daily was given to hyperthyroidism patients, and high-dose intravenous methylprednisolone was given to ophthalmopathy patients. TCR V-J signatures able to tell the groups apart were searched for in a discovery cohort of 90 to 100 patients, of whom roughly 42 had Graves' ophthalmopathy and about 55 had stable Graves' hyperthyroidism. In addition, the study compared T-cell repertoires in thyroid tissue and in blood from six Graves' hyperthyroidism patients.

Moderately to severely active disease, a Clinical Activity Score of at least 3, a NOSPECS grade of at least 4, and a duration under 3 months were present in ophthalmopathy patients. Patients with uncontrolled infections, other autoimmune diseases, pregnancy or lactation were excluded. Diagnoses were established on the basis of clinical symptoms, serum thyroxine and TRAb, thyroid ultrasound, and orbital computed tomography. Ficoll-Paque density gradient centrifugation was used to isolate PBMCs from about 9 ml of fresh peripheral blood. Trizol reagent was used to extract total RNA, and RNA quality was then checked on an Agilent 2100 Bioanalyzer. Study-wide conclusions, independent of this receptor: Ophthalmopathy was separated from stable hyperthyroidism by a 13 V-J signature model, with approximately 90% sensitivity and just over 81% specificity obtained in cross-validation and 80%/75% obtained in testing. Most expanded thyroid clonotypes (frequency above 0.001) were also found in blood, which suggests that blood repertoires may mirror thyroid immune responses. No statistical method was used to fix the sample size in advance, and group allocation was not hidden from the investigators. In validation, progression to ophthalmopathy was predicted by the model with about 70% sensitivity and nearly 75% specificity, a median of approximately 6.5 months before onset.

At least ten counts were recorded for this clonotype. It has no known antigen specificity. Base qualities are not recorded, but no much larger clone differs from it by a single base. The TCR beta CDR3 regions were amplified from RNA transcripts. The TCR CDR3 was subjected to a first round of RT-PCR using the HTBI primer set and the Qiagen OneStep RT-PCR kit. Libraries were constructed in a second round of multiplex PCR, after which size selection and purification were performed. Paired-end sequencing of the libraries was performed with 100 bp reads on an Illumina HiSeq2000. The authors processed their data as follows. SOAPnuke was used to process the raw data, throwing out any read that contained adapters or uncalled bases, had a mean Phred below 15, or lacked an exact constant-primer or identifier match. High-quality paired reads were merged using COPE v1.2.5, and each unique nucleotide sequence was defined as a clonotype. Clonotypes were aligned to IMGT TRBV, TRBD and TRBJ reference segments using MiTCR v1.1. Only V-J combinations with frequency above 0.0001, covering 99.2% of repertoires, were analysed. The TCS score was defined as F50 (clonal expansion) divided by E x V (chaos), with BLOSUM62-based TCRdist calculated between CDR3 peptides within each V-J. Welch's t-statistics and random forest reduced roughly 530 V-J features to roughly 13, which were used in a naive Bayes classifier (R e1071). The public reads were quality trimmed at Q25 with fastp and then assembled into clones with MiXCR by TCRdb, keeping productive beta chains. One record per CDR3 amino acid sequence lists the most common genes and DNA. Here the V and J calls rest on TCRdb's processing, not on the authors' analysis. Counted in this sample were approximately 690,000 distinct CDR3 sequences; roughly 15% of them appeared once. The ten largest clones add up to around 13% of the sample.

From the cysteine through the phenylalanine, the CDR3 covers 16 amino acids. Only CDR3 DNA remains: 48 bases, in frame from the first base. Trimming leaves V shorter by 4 bases and J shorter by 7 bases, with the junction holding 8 bases beyond the gene matches. CDR1 LGHDT and CDR2 YNNKEL are derived from the germline V gene (reference sequence). Sequenced material: blood. This TCR came from a woman aged 45-65 years with Graves' ophthalmopathy. The sequence joins TRBV3-1 to TRBJ1-4; 11 middle bases align to TRBD1. Here the CDR3 is given as CASSPGQGDGSEKLFF. The base sequence is TGTGCCAGCAGCCCGGGACAGGGGGATGGTAGTGAAAAACTGTTTTTT.